This T cell receptor (beta chain) was retrieved from a study of CD8+ T cells in alopecia areata. Across the whole study: Tofacitinib dosing lasted 6 to 18 months, which was then followed by 6 months off drug. Scoring of treated patients' severity used the percentage of affected scalp area.

cDNA reverse transcribed from extracted RNA served as the sequencing template. Here immunoSEQ multiplex PCR was the method, and the copy in TCRdb shows in-frame clones only, minus some. Of 200,000 to 250,000 clones listed, roughly two fifths were seen once; the top ten hold around 3%. Treatment: oral pan-JAK inhibitor, 5-10 mg twice daily. The CDR3 has 14 residues. CDR1 MDHEN and CDR2 SYDVKM come from the germline V gene. V was pared by 8 bases and J by 4 bases, with 8 bases of the junction left unmatched. This clone was picked up a small number of times. This specimen was CD4+ T cells sorted from blood, taken at approximately week 37, from a patient treated with tofacitinib. The chain uses TRBV28 and TRBJ2-1; TRBD1 matches 7 bases. This receptor was obtained from a human donor with alopecia areata. The CDR3 sequence: CASRGQPEYNEQFF. The CDR3 DNA is TGTGCCAGCCGGGGACAGCCGGAGTACAATGAGCAGTTCTTC.